Listed below are T cell receptor beta chains from one sample, sequenced in a study of monozygotic twins with inflammatory bowel disease. TCRdb reprocessed the 5' RACE reads and reports one entry per CDR3 protein, with no DNA. Its clone listing holds some 190,000 distinct CDR3 sequences. The material sequenced was blood. The receptor source for this set is a human donor with ulcerative colitis or Crohn's disease, or a healthy co-twin of an affected twin (not recorded which). Each CDR3 is given with its conserved first and last residue. Fields, in order: V gene, J gene, CDR3 protein.

V: TRBV20-1
J: TRBJ1-4
CDR3: CSARDPGAPTNEKLFF

V: TRBV27
J: TRBJ2-7
CDR3: CASSLSSPDHNEQYF

V: TRBV20-1
J: TRBJ2-7
CDR3: CSARDQSGALRGQYF

V: TRBV29-1
J: TRBJ2-7
CDR3: CSVSWTDEQYF

V: TRBV12-3/TRBV12-4
J: TRBJ1-5
CDR3: CASSGRQGSYNQPQHF

V: TRBV4-1
J: TRBJ1-4
CDR3: CASSQGTGNEKLFF

V: TRBV6-2/TRBV6-3
J: TRBJ1-5
CDR3: CASSYLQGGNQPQHF

V: TRBV30
J: TRBJ1-1
CDR3: CAWSRNKNTEAFF

V: TRBV18
J: TRBJ2-3
CDR3: CASSPPRGSTDTQYF

V: TRBV5-4
J: TRBJ2-2
CDR3: CASSLSGGVYTGELFF

V: TRBV14
J: TRBJ2-2
CDR3: CASSQLPGVIGGELFF

V: TRBV5-4
J: TRBJ1-1
CDR3: CASSSNTEAFF

V: TRBV7-9
J: TRBJ2-1
CDR3: CASSFDGSWYNEQFF

V: TRBV7-6
J: TRBJ2-7
CDR3: CASSVDSYLYVEQYF

V: TRBV6-4
J: TRBJ2-1
CDR3: CASRIRDRPRNEQFF

V: TRBV5-1
J: TRBJ1-1
CDR3: CASSQGDMNTEAFF

V: TRBV27
J: TRBJ1-6
CDR3: CASSPDRDISPLHF

V: TRBV30
J: TRBJ2-1
CDR3: CAWSVAEYNEQFF

V: TRBV5-6
J: TRBJ2-2
CDR3: CASSLAGELFF

V: TRBV4-1
J: TRBJ2-7
CDR3: CASSLDRGEQYF

V: TRBV6-5
J: TRBJ2-7
CDR3: CASSYRIGTASSYEQYF

V: TRBV29-1
J: TRBJ1-1
CDR3: CSVGKNTEAFF

V: TRBV5-1
J: TRBJ2-3
CDR3: CASSLTYLYTQYF

V: TRBV19
J: TRBJ2-1
CDR3: CASSLSGTSGRDYNEQFF

V: TRBV6-2/TRBV6-3
J: TRBJ2-2
CDR3: CASSNPPPPTGELFF

V: TRBV4-2
J: TRBJ2-2
CDR3: CAGGLAGSGELFF

V: TRBV27
J: TRBJ1-2
CDR3: CASSLRDRDLSGYTF

V: TRBV20-1
J: TRBJ2-1
CDR3: CSASAPDYSYNEQFF

V: TRBV5-1
J: TRBJ2-5
CDR3: CASSSGTGWRETQYF

V: TRBV10-3
J: TRBJ2-7
CDR3: CAISESRDEQYF

V: TRBV7-2
J: TRBJ2-7
CDR3: CASSLVLSYEQYF

V: TRBV5-1
J: TRBJ2-2
CDR3: CASSWSGQNTGELFF

V: TRBV9
J: TRBJ2-2
CDR3: CASSVEAGAGELFF

V: TRBV19
J: TRBJ1-6
CDR3: CASRSGTGDSPLHF

V: TRBV29-1
J: TRBJ2-2
CDR3: CSGRTRNTGELFF

V: TRBV5-1
J: TRBJ2-3
CDR3: CASSRGTTSGDTDTQYF

V: TRBV10-3
J: TRBJ1-1
CDR3: CAITQGGLNTEAFF

V: TRBV6-2/TRBV6-3
J: TRBJ2-1
CDR3: CASRNRGVNEQFF

V: TRBV13
J: TRBJ1-2
CDR3: CASSLANQEEGHYGYTF

V: TRBV27
J: TRBJ2-3
CDR3: CASSWGGGTDTQYF

V: TRBV2
J: TRBJ1-1
CDR3: CASYPDSWGTEAFF

V: TRBV6-2/TRBV6-3
J: TRBJ2-1
CDR3: CASSYPLWLAGVNEQFF

V: TRBV6-1
J: TRBJ2-7
CDR3: CASTRVGGGSYEQYF

V: TRBV10-3
J: TRBJ2-7
CDR3: CAISSGTYEQYF

V: TRBV9
J: TRBJ1-4
CDR3: CASSPDPGTGGYEKLFF